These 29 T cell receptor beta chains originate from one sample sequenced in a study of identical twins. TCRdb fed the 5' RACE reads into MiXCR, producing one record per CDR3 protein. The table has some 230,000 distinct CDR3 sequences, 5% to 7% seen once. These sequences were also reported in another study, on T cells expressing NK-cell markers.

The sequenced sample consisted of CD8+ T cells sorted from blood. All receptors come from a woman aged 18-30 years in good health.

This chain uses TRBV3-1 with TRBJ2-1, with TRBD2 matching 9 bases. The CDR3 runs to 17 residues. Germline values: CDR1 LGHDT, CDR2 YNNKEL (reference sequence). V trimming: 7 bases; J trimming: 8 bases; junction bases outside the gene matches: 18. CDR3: CASTPTWGTSSFDEQFF. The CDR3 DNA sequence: TGTGCCAGCACTCCGACCTGGGGGACTAGCTCATTTGATGAGCAGTTCTTC.

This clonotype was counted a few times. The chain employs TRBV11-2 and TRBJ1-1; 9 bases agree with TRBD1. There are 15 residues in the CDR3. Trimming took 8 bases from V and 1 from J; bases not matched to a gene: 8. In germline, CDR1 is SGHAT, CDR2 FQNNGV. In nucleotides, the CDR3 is TGTGCCAGCCGGGAATGGGACAGGGCGAACACTGAAGCTTTCTTT. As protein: CASREWDRANTEAFF.

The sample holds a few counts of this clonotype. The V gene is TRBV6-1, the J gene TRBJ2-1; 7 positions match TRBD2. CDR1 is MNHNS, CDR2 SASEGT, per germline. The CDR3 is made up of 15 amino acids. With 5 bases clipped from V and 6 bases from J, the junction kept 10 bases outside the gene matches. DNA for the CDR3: TGTGCCAGCAGTCCAGGACTAGGGCTTGGCAATGAGCAGTTCTTC. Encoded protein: CASSPGLGLGNEQFF.

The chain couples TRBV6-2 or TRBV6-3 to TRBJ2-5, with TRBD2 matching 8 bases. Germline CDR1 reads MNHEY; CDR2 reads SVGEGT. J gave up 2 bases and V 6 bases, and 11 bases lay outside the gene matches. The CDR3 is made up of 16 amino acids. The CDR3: CASSKLLAVRQETQYF. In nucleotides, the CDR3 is TGTGCCAGCAGCAAACTACTAGCGGTGAGACAAGAGACCCAGTACTTC.

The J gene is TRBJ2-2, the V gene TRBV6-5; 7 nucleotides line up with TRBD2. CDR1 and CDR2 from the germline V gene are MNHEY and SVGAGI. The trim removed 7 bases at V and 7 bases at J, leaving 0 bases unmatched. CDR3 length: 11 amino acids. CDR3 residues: CASKRGGELFF. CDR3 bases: TGTGCCAGCAAGCGGGGCGGGGAGCTGTTTTTT.

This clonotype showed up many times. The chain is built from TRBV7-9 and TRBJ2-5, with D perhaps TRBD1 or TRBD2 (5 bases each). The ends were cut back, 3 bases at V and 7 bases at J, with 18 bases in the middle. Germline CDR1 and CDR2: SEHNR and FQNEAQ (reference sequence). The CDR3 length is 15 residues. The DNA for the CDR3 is TGTGCCAGCAGCTTGCCGGGACGTGAATCGGGGACCCAGTACTTC. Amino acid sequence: CASSLPGRESGTQYF.

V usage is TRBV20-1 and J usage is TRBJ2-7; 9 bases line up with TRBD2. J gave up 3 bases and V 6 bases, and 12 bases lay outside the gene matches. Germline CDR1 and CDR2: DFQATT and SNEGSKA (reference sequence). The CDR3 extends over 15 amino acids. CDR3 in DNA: TGCAGTGCCCAAAGGGGGCTAGCGGGAATCTACGAGCAGTACTTC. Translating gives CSAQRGLAGIYEQYF.

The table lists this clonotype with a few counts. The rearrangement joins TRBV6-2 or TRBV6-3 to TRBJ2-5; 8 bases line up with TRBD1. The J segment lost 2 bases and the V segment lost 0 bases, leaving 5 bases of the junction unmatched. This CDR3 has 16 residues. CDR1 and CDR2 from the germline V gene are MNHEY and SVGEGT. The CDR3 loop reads CASSYSKGDRQETQYF. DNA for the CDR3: TGTGCCAGCAGTTACTCGAAAGGGGACAGGCAAGAGACCCAGTACTTC.

CDR3 in DNA: TGCAGTGCTAGAGGCCCGCGGGGGGAGCGGGAGACCCAGTACTTC. It encodes CSARGPRGERETQYF. The chain employs TRBV20-1 and TRBJ2-5; 8 bases agree with TRBD2. With 1 base clipped from V and 5 bases from J, the junction kept 9 bases outside the gene matches. CDR3 length: 15 residues. CDR1 is DFQATT and CDR2 is SNEGSKA in the germline V gene (reference sequence).

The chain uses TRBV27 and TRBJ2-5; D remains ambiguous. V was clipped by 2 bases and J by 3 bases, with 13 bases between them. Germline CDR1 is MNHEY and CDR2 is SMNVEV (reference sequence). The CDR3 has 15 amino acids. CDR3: CASSLTPRPEETQYF. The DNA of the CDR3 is TGTGCCAGCAGTTTAACCCCCCGGCCCGAAGAGACCCAGTACTTC.

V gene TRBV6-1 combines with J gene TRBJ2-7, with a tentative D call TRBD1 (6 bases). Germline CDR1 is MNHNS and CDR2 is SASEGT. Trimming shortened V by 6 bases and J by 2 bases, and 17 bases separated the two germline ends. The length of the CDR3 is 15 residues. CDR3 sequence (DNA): TGTGCCAGCAGCCCCGGTAGGGGGACCCCCTACGAGCAGTACTTC. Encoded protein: CASSPGRGTPYEQYF.

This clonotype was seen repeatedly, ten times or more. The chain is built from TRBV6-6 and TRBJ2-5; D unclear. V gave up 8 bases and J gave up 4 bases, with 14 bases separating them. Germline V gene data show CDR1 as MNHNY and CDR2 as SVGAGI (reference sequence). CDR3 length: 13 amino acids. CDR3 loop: CASWGRVGETQYF. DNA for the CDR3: TGTGCCAGCTGGGGTAGGGTGGGAGAGACCCAGTACTTC.

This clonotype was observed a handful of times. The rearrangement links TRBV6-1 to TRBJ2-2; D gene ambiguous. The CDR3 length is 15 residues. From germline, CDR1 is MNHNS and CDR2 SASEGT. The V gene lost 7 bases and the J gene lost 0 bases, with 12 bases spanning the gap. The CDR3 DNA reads TGTGCCAGCACCCTTTACGACTCGAACACCGGGGAGCTGTTTTTT. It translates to CASTLYDSNTGELFF.

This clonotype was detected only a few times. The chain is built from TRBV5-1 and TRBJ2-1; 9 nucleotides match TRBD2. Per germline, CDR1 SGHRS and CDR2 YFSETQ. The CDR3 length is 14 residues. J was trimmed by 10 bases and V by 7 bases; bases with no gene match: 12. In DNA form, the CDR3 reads TGCGCCAGCGGTCCGGGACTAGCACAGACCGAGCAGTTCTTC. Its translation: CASGPGLAQTEQFF. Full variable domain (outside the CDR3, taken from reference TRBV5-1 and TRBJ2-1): KAGVTQTPRYLIKTRGQQVTLSCSPISGHRSVSWYQQTPGQGLQFLFEYFSETQRNKGNFPGRFSGRQFSNSRSEMNVSTLELGDSALYLCASGPGLAQTEQFFGPGTRLTVL.

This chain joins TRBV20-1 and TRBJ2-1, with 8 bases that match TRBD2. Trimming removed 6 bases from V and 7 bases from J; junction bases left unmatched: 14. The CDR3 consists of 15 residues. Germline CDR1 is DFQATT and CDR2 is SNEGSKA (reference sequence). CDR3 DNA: TGCAGTGCCGGATCCGGACTAGCCGGAAGAAATGAGCAGTTCTTC. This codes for CSAGSGLAGRNEQFF.

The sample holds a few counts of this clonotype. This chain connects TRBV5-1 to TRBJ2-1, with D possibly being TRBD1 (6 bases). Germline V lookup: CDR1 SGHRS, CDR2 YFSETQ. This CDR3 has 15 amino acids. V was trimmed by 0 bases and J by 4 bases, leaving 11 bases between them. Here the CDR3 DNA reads TGCGCCAGCAGCTTGGAATCGGACAGTTACAATGAGCAGTTCTTC. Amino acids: CASSLESDSYNEQFF. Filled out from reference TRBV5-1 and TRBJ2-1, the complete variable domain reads KAGVTQTPRYLIKTRGQQVTLSCSPISGHRSVSWYQQTPGQGLQFLFEYFSETQRNKGNFPGRFSGRQFSNSRSEMNVSTLELGDSALYLCASSLESDSYNEQFFGPGTRLTVL.

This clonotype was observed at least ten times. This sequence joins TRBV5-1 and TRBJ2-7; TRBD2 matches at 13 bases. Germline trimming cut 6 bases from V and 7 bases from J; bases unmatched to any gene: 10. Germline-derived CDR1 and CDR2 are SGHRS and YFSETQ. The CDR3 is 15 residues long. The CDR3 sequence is CASTPLGLAGDEQYF. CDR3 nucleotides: TGCGCCAGCACGCCACTCGGACTAGCGGGAGATGAGCAGTACTTC. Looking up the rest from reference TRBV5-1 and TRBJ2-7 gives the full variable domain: KAGVTQTPRYLIKTRGQQVTLSCSPISGHRSVSWYQQTPGQGLQFLFEYFSETQRNKGNFPGRFSGRQFSNSRSEMNVSTLELGDSALYLCASTPLGLAGDEQYFGPGTRLTVT.

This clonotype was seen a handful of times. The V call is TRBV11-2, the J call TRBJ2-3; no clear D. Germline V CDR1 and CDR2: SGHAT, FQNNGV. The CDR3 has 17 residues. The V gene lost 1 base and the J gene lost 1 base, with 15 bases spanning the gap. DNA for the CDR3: TGTGCCAGCAGCTTAGTCTTGGGTGGTTACGGCACAGATACGCAGTATTTT. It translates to CASSLVLGGYGTDTQYF.

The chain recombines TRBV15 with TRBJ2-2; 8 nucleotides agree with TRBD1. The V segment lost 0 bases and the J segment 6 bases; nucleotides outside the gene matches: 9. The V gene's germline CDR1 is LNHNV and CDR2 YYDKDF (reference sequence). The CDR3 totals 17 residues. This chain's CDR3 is CATSRDSTRGHSGELFF. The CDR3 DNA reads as TGTGCCACCAGCAGAGATAGTACCAGGGGGCATTCCGGGGAGCTGTTTTTT.

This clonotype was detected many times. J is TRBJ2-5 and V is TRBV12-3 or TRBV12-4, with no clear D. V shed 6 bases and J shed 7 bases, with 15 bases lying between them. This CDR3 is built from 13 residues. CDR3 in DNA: TGTGCCAGCAGCCCCTTGGATTTTGGGACCCAGTACTTC. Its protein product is CASSPLDFGTQYF.

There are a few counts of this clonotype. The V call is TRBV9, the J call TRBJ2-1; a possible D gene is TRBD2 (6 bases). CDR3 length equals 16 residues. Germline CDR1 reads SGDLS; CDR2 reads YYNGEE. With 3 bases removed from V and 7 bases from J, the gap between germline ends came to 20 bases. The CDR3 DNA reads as TGTGCCAGCAGCGCCACCGGGATTAGCGGACGGAATGAGCAGTTCTTC. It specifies CASSATGISGRNEQFF. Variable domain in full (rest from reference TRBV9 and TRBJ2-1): DSGVTQTPKHLITATGQRVTLRCSPRSGDLSVYWYQQSLDQGLQFLIQYYNGEERAKGNILERFSAQQFPDLHSELNLSSLELGDSALYFCASSATGISGRNEQFFGPGTRLTVL.

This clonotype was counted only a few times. The CDR3 DNA follows: TGTGCCAGCAGCCCCGAAAGAGAGACCCAGTACTTC. Translating it yields CASSPERETQYF. This chain connects TRBV3-1 to TRBJ2-5; D is uncertain. The CDR3 runs 12 residues. Trimming pared 4 bases from V and 4 bases from J, leaving 7 bases between. Per the germline V gene, CDR1 is LGHDT and CDR2 is YNNKEL (reference sequence).

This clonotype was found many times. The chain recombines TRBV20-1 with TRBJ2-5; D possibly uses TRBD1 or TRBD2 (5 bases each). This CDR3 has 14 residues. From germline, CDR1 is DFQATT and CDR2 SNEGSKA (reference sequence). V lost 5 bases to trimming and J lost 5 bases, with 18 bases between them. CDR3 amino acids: CSAPRPLWGETQYF. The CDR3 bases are TGCAGTGCTCCGCGACCCTTATGGGGGGAGACCCAGTACTTC.

The CDR3 region has the DNA TGCAGTGCTCCTCCGAGCGACTATGGCTACACCTTC. Encoded protein: CSAPPSDYGYTF. The genes are TRBV20-1 and TRBJ1-2; D is uncertain. V lost 5 bases to trimming and J lost 3 bases, with 10 bases between them. Germline V gives CDR1 DFQATT, CDR2 SNEGSKA (reference sequence). This CDR3 has 12 amino acids.

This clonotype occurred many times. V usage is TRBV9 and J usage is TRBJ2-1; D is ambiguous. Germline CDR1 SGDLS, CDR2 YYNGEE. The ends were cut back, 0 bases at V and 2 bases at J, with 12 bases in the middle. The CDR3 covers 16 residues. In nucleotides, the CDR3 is TGTGCCAGCAGCGTAGATTCACGGTGGACCTACAATGAGCAGTTCTTC. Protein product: CASSVDSRWTYNEQFF. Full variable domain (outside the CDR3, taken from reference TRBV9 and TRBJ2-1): DSGVTQTPKHLITATGQRVTLRCSPRSGDLSVYWYQQSLDQGLQFLIQYYNGEERAKGNILERFSAQQFPDLHSELNLSSLELGDSALYFCASSVDSRWTYNEQFFGPGTRLTVL.

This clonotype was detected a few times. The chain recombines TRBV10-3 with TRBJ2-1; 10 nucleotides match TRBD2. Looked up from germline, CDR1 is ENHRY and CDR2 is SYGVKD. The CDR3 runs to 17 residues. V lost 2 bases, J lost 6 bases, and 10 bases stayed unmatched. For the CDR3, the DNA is TGTGCCATCAGTGAGGGACTAGCGGTCCTTTTAACCAATGAGCAGTTCTTC. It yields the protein CAISEGLAVLLTNEQFF.

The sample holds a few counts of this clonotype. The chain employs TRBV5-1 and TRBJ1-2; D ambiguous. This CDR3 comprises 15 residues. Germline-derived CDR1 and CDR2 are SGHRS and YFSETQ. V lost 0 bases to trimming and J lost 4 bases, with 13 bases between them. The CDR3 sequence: CASSLAQQPIYGYTF. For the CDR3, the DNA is TGCGCCAGCAGCTTGGCCCAACAGCCAATCTATGGCTACACCTTC.

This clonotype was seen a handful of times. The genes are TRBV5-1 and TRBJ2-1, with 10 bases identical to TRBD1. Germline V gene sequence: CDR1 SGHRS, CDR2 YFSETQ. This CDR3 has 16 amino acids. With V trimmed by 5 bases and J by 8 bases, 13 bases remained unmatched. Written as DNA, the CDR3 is TGCGCCAGCAGTTCAACCGGGACAGGGGTATATGATGAGCAGTTCTTC. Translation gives CASSSTGTGVYDEQFF.

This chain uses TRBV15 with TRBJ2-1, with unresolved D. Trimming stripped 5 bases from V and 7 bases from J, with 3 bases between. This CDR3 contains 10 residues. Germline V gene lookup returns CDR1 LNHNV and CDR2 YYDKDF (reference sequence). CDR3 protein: CATSGNEQFF. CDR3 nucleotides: TGTGCCACCAGCGGTAATGAGCAGTTCTTC.